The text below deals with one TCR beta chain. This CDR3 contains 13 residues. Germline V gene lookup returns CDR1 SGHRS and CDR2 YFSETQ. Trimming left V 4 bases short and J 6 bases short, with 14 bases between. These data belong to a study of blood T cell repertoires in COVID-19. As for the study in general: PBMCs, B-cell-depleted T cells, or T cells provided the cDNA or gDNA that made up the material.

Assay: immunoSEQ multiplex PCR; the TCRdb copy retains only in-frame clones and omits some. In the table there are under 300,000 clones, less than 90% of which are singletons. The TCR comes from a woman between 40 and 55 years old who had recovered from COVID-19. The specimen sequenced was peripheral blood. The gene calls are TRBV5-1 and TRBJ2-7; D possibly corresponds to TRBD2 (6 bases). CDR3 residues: CASSPGLRGEQYF. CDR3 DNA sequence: TGCGCCAGCAGCCCGGGACTTAGGGGCGAGCAGTACTTC.